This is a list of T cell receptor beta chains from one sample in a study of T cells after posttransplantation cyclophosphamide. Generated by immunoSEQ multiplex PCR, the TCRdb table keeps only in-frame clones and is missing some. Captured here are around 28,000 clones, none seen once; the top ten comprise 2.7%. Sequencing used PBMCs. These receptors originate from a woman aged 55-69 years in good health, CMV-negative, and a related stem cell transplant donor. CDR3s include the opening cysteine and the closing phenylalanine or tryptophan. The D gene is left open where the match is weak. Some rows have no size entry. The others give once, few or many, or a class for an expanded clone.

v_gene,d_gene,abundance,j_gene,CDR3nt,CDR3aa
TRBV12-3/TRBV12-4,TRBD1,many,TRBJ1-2,TGTGCCAGCAGTAACCGACAGGGGGGCTTTGGCTACACCTTC,CASSNRQGGFGYTF
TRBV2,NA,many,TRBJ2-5,TGTGCCAGCAACCGTCGGGAGACCCAGTACTTC,CASNRRETQYF
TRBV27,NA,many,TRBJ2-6,TGTGCCAGCAGTTTAGCAGGGGCTGGGGCCAACGTCCTGACTTTC,CASSLAGAGANVLTF
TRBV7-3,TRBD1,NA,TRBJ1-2,TGTGCCAGCAGCTCGGGACAGAACTATGGCTACACCTTC,CASSSGQNYGYTF
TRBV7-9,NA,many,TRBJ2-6,TGTGCCAGCAGCTCGACAGCAAGCTCTGGGGCCAACGTCCTGACTTTC,CASSSTASSGANVLTF
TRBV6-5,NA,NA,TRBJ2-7,TGTGCCAGCAGTTATTTTCGGGGGACCTACGAGCAGTACTTC,CASSYFRGTYEQYF
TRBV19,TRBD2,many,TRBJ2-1,TGTGCCAGTAGTACAGTCGCTAGCGGGAACAATGAGCAGTTCTTC,CASSTVASGNNEQFF
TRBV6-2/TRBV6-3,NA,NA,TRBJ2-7,TGTGCCAGCAACCAGGGGTACGAGCAGTACTTC,CASNQGYEQYF
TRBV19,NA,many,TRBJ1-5,TGTGCCAGTAGACCCCTGGGCACAGGGCATCAGCCCCAGCATTTT,CASRPLGTGHQPQHF
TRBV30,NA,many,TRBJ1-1,TGTGCCTGGAGTGTGAGGCTTGAAGCTTTCTTT,CAWSVRLEAFF
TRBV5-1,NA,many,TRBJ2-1,TGCGCCAGCAGCCCCGGAGGGGTCGGGAGAGCATACAATGAGCAGTTCTTC,CASSPGGVGRAYNEQFF
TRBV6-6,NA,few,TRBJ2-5,TGTGCCAGCAGTTATGCAGGGGAGACCCAGTACTTC,CASSYAGETQYF
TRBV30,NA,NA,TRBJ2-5,TGTGCCTGGAGTGGTTCGGTAGAGCCCCAGTACTTC,CAWSGSVEPQYF
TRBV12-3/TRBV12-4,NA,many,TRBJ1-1,TGTGCCAGCACCCCTGGGGGGGGAATGAACACTGAAGCTTTCTTT,CASTPGGGMNTEAFF
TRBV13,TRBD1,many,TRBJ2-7,TGTGCCAGCAGCCACAGGGGGAAGGAGCAGTACTTC,CASSHRGKEQYF
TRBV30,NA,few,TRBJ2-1,TGTGCCTGGAGTCTTTTGGCAGAGCGGCCGTTCTTC,CAWSLLAERPFF
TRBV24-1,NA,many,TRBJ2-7,TGTGCCACCCAAAAGGGGTTCCCTTCCTACGAGCAGTACTTC,CATQKGFPSYEQYF
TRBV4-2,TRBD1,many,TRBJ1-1,TGTGCCAGCAGCCAAGGTAAGGGGGCAGTCACTGAAGCTTTCTTT,CASSQGKGAVTEAFF
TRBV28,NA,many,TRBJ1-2,TGTGCCAGCAGTTTAATCCAGGGGCAAGGCTACACCTTC,CASSLIQGQGYTF
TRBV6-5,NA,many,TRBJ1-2,TGTGCCAGCACCAAGAGGGGCGTAGAAGGCTACACCTTC,CASTKRGVEGYTF
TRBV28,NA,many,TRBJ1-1,TGTGCCAGCAGTGTTCTTGGGCTGAACACTGAAGCTTTCTTT,CASSVLGLNTEAFF
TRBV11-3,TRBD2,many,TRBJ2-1,TGTGCCAGCAGCTCCGGGGGACTAGAAACGGGCAATGAGCAGTTCTTC,CASSSGGLETGNEQFF
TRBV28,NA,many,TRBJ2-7,TGTGCCAGCAGTCGAGTGCGGTCCGAGCAGTACTTC,CASSRVRSEQYF
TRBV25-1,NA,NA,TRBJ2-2,TGTGCCAGCAGTGACCCAGGACAGTCGGGCACCGGGGAGCTGTTTTTT,CASSDPGQSGTGELFF
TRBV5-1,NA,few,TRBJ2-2,TGCGCCAGCGGCCGGACTTATTCAGCCGGGGAGCTGTTTTTT,CASGRTYSAGELFF
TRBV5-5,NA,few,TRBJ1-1,TGTGCCAGCAGCTTGGATTACGGCGGGAACACTGAAGCTTTCTTT,CASSLDYGGNTEAFF
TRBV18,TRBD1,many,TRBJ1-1,TGTGCCAGCTCATCGAACCCCGGGACAGAGAACACTGAAGCTTTCTTT,CASSSNPGTENTEAFF
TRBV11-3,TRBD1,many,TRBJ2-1,TGTGCCAGCAGCTCCGGCCCGGACAGGGTCCATGAGCAGTTCTTC,CASSSGPDRVHEQFF
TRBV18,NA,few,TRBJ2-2,TGTGCCAGCTCACCACCTTCATCGAACACCGGGGAGCTGTTTTTT,CASSPPSSNTGELFF
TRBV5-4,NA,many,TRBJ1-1,TGTGCCAGCAGCTTGAACGGGGGGACTGAAGCTTTCTTT,CASSLNGGTEAFF
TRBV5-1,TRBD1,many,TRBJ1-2,TGCGCCAGCAGCGAACGCACCGGGACAGGGGTTGGCTACACCTTC,CASSERTGTGVGYTF
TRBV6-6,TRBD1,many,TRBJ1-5,TGTGCCAGCAGTTACTCAAGGCAGGGGGCTCAGCCCCAGCATTTT,CASSYSRQGAQPQHF
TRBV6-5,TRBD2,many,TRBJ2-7,TGTGCCAGCAGTTACTCCCGGGGGGTCTCCTACGAGCAGTACTTC,CASSYSRGVSYEQYF
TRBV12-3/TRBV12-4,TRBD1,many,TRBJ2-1,TGTGCCTCGGCAAGGACAGGGGTGGGTGGTGAGCAGTTCTTC,CASARTGVGGEQFF
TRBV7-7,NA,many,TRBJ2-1,TGTGCCAGCAGCACACATGAGCAGTTCTTC,CASSTHEQFF
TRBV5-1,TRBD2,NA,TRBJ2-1,TGCGCCAGCAGCTTCGTGTCAGCGGGAGTGGTGGATGAGCAGTTCTTC,CASSFVSAGVVDEQFF
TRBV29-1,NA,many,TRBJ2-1,TGCAGCGCTCCCCGGGGAGGGGGAAATGAGCAGTTCTTC,CSAPRGGGNEQFF
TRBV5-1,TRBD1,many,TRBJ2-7,TGCGCCAGCAGAACTAATACAGGGGGCTCCTACGAGCAGTACTTC,CASRTNTGGSYEQYF
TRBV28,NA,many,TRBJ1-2,TGTGCCAGCACCCCCCTGGGGGGGTTTAACTATGGCTACACCTTC,CASTPLGGFNYGYTF
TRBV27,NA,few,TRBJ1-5,TGTGCCAGCAGACCCCTGTTGGGGGCGAGCAATCAGCCCCAGCATTTT,CASRPLLGASNQPQHF
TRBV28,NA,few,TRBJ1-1,TGTGCCAGCAGTTCGGTTTCTACGAACACTGAAGCTTTCTTT,CASSSVSTNTEAFF
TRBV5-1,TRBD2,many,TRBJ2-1,TGCGCCAGCAGCCCTCCCGGGACTAGCGGCCCCAGCGGGCAGTTCTTC,CASSPPGTSGPSGQFF
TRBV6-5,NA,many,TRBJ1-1,TGTGCCAGCAGTTACAGGGGGAACACTGAAGCTTTCTTT,CASSYRGNTEAFF
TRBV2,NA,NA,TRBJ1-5,TGTGCCAGCAGTGAAGCAGGTTTAAAGAATCAGCCCCAGCATTTT,CASSEAGLKNQPQHF
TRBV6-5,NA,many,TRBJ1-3,TGTGCCAGCAGTGCAGGGTACTCTGGAAACACCATATATTTT,CASSAGYSGNTIYF
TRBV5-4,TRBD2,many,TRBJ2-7,TGTGCCAGCAGCCTAAGCGGGGGACCCTCCTACGAGCAGTACTTC,CASSLSGGPSYEQYF
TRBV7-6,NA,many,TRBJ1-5,TGTGCCAGCAGCTTAGGGGACGGGGGAAGTAAGCCCCAGCATTTT,CASSLGDGGSKPQHF
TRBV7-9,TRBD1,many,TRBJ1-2,TGTGCCAGCAGCTTGACAGGGACGTATGGCTACACCTTC,CASSLTGTYGYTF